This TCR beta chain was documented in a study of T cells in Graves' hyperthyroidism and ophthalmopathy. Study as a whole: Before any treatment, at initial diagnosis, peripheral blood was collected. Study results and caveats: Also found in blood were most expanded thyroid clonotypes above 0.001. Ophthalmopathy was predicted by the model a median of approximately 6.6 months ahead of onset.

Diagnoses rested on clinical symptoms, serum thyroxine and TRAb, thyroid ultrasound and orbital computed tomography. A remark on this clonotype: The antigen is unknown.

There were TCR beta CDR3 regions amplified from RNA transcripts. HTBI primers were employed in a first-round RT-PCR of the TCR CDR3. MiXCR, applied by TCRdb to the multiplex PCR reads, yields one record per CDR3 protein. The repertoire holds 300,000 to 500,000 distinct CDR3 sequences, with more than 13% as singletons. There are 12 residues in the CDR3. Trimming took off 0 bases at V and 11 bases at J, with 13 bases between the two ends. Per the germline V gene, CDR1 is DFQATT and CDR2 is SNEGSKA (reference sequence). J is TRBJ1-1 and V is TRBV20-1; D gene unclear. The TCR was taken from a woman aged 25-40 years with Graves' hyperthyroidism. Sequencing input: blood. The CDR3 coding sequence is TGCAGTGCTAGAGATTGGCTTGAAGGGGCTTTCTTT. It specifies CSARDWLEGAFF.